The clone carrying this T cell receptor (beta chain) is a singleton in its sample. The antigen remains undetermined. Collection occurred without any documented infections or immune events in donors. These data are taken from a study of identifying expanded T cells in peripheral blood. There are 16 residues in the CDR3. Trimming at V came to 0 bases and at J to 7 bases, leaving 6 bases not matched to a gene. The germline gives CDR1 MNHEY, CDR2 SVGAGI. Profiled with immunoSEQ multiplex PCR; TCRdb holds only in-frame clones, not every one. The table shows roughly 82,000 clones, with roughly 86% occurring only once. Overall study findings and caveats: Variance in clone template counts between roughly two-week samples significantly increased with total template count across all healthy donors.

The specimen was blood. The chain recombines TRBV6-5 with TRBJ2-1; TRBD2 agrees at 10 bases. The receptor was isolated from a person aged 18 to 70 in good health. The CDR3 DNA is TGTGCCAGCAGTTACTCAAGCGGGAGGGCCAGGAATGAGCAGTTCTTC. Its translation: CASSYSSGRARNEQFF.